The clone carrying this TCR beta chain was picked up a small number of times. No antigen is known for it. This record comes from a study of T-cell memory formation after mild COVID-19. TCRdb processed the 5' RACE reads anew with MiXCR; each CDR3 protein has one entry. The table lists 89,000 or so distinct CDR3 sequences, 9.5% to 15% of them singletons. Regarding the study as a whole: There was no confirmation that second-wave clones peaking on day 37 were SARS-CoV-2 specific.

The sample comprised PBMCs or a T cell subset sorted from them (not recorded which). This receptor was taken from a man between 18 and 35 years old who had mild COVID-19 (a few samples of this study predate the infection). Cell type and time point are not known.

CDR3 DNA: TGCGCCAGCAGCTTATCGCGGGGCCCCTATGAAGCTTTCTTT. The encoded protein is CASSLSRGPYEAFF. The chain combines TRBV5-1 with TRBJ1-1; possible D gene TRBD1, 5 bases. The CDR3 consists of 14 residues. Trimming removed 2 bases from V and 7 bases from J, with 15 bases in between. CDR1 SGHRS and CDR2 YFSETQ come from the germline V gene.